The 27 T cell receptor beta chains reported below all come from one sample, sequenced in a study of patients and donors after allogeneic stem cell transplantation. TCRdb used MiXCR to reprocess the RT-PCR reads, holding one entry per CDR3 protein. The repertoire includes a few hundred thousand distinct CDR3 sequences, around two fifths of them detected once, and 11% sits in the top ten. Sequenced: blood, either unsorted or a sorted T cell fraction (not recorded which). These receptors were taken from a human donor who was either an allogeneic HSCT recipient or a stem cell or donor lymphocyte infusion donor (not recorded which). It is not recorded whose cells these are; they may come from a transplant donor.

The rearrangement joins TRBV27 to TRBJ2-7; TRBD2 is a possible D gene (5 bases). Trimming removed 6 bases from V and 0 bases from J, with 15 bases in between. Germline V gene sequence: CDR1 MNHEY, CDR2 SMNVEV (reference sequence). The CDR3 has 15 residues. This CDR3 reads CASSRTVPGSYEQYF. As DNA, the CDR3 is TGTGCCAGCAGCAGGACTGTTCCGGGCTCCTACGAGCAGTACTTC.

This clonotype was counted a few times. The J gene is TRBJ1-1, the V gene TRBV12-3 or TRBV12-4; D uncertain. This CDR3 has 12 amino acids. The V gene lost 3 bases and the J gene lost 11 bases, with 13 bases spanning the gap. CDR3 in DNA: TGTGCCAGCAGTTTTTCCCTCGGATGGGCTTTCTTT. Its protein product is CASSFSLGWAFF.

This clonotype was observed a few times. The chain is built from TRBV10-3 and TRBJ1-4, with D unclear. The CDR3 has 16 amino acids. Germline CDR1 ENHRY, CDR2 SYGVKD. Trimming left V 2 bases short and J 2 bases short, with 12 bases between. The CDR3 sequence: CAISEEEGSTNEKLFF. For the CDR3, the DNA is TGTGCCATCAGTGAGGAGGAAGGGTCTACTAATGAAAAACTGTTTTTT.

The rearrangement uses TRBV20-1 and TRBJ1-2; unclear D gene. The germline CDR1 and CDR2 sequences are DFQATT and SNEGSKA (reference sequence). The CDR3 covers 11 residues. Trimming took 7 bases from V and 4 from J, leaving 10 bases between them. CDR3 amino acids: CSGVGPYGYTF. Written as DNA, the CDR3 is TGCAGTGGCGTCGGCCCCTATGGCTACACCTTC.

The genes are TRBV3-1 and TRBJ1-3; D is ambiguous. Looked up from germline, CDR1 is LGHDT and CDR2 is YNNKEL (reference sequence). Trimming cost V 4 bases and J 0 bases, with 16 bases left between them. The CDR3 has 17 residues. CDR3 region: CASSRGAGSDSGNTIYF. The CDR3, as DNA: TGTGCCAGCAGCCGGGGAGCGGGATCCGACTCTGGAAACACCATATATTTT.

This clonotype has only a few counts. The gene calls are TRBV7-9 and TRBJ1-2, with D hard to call. This CDR3 is built from 13 residues. V lost 1 base to trimming and J lost 4 bases, with 7 bases between them. Per the germline V gene, CDR1 is SEHNR and CDR2 is FQNEAQ (reference sequence). The CDR3 is CASSLESVYGYTF. CDR3 bases: TGTGCCAGCAGCTTAGAATCTGTCTATGGCTACACCTTC. Full variable domain (outside the CDR3, taken from reference TRBV7-9 and TRBJ1-2): DTGVSQNPRHKITKRGQNVTFRCDPISEHNRLYWYRQTLGQGPEFLTYFQNEAQLEKSRLLSDRFSAERPKGSFSTLEIQRTEQGDSAMYLCASSLESVYGYTFGSGTRLTVV.

In this sample, this clonotype turned up a few times. CDR3 in DNA: TGTGCCAGCAGTGATCGCCCGGGACCGAACACTGAAGCTTTCTTT. Amino acids: CASSDRPGPNTEAFF. The chain carries TRBV25-1 and TRBJ1-1; D perhaps matches TRBD1 (5 bases). Trimming removed 3 bases at V and 1 base at J, with 12 bases between. Germline V gives CDR1 MGHDK, CDR2 SYGVNS. The CDR3 sequence is 15 residues long.

This chain links TRBV4-1 with TRBJ2-3; D uncertain. This CDR3 region has 13 residues. V was cut by 1 base and J by 3 bases, with 5 bases left in between. Per the germline V gene, CDR1 is MGHRA and CDR2 is YSYEKL. The CDR3 nucleotides read TGCGCCAGCAGCCAAGCTATTACAGATACGCAGTATTTT. Translation gives CASSQAITDTQYF.

The J gene is TRBJ1-6, the V gene TRBV21-1; the table assigns TRBD1, which was not confirmed against the DNA. TRBV21-1 is annotated as a pseudogene. CDR3 length: 15 residues. CDR3 DNA: TGTGCCAGCAGCGACCGGACAGGGGGCAGATCACCCCTCCACTTT. As protein: CASSDRTGGRSPLHF.

This clonotype showed up just a few times. V gene TRBV29-1 combines with J gene TRBJ1-5, with D maybe TRBD1 (5 bases). The CDR3 covers 13 residues. Trimming stripped 8 bases from V and 2 bases from J, with 13 bases between. The V gene's germline CDR1 is SQVTM and CDR2 ANQGSEA. This CDR3 reads CSTWWGGNQPQHF. DNA for the CDR3: TGCAGCACCTGGTGGGGCGGCAATCAGCCCCAGCATTTT. Together with reference TRBV29-1 and TRBJ1-5, the CDR3 gives the full variable domain: SAVISQKPSRDICQRGTSLTIQCQVDSQVTMMFWYRQQPGQSLTLIATANQGSEATYESGFVIDKFPISRPNLTFSTLTVSNMSPEDSSIYLCSTWWGGNQPQHFGDGTRLSIL.

This clonotype was picked up a small number of times. The V and J genes are TRBV27 and TRBJ1-2, with D uncertain. Germline values: CDR1 MNHEY, CDR2 SMNVEV (reference sequence). This CDR3 spans 13 amino acids. Trimming removed 2 bases at V and 5 bases at J, with 9 bases between. The CDR3 DNA reads TGTGCCAGCAGTTTACTTTCGGGGTATGGCTACACCTTC. Its protein product is CASSLLSGYGYTF.

V is TRBV11-2 and J is TRBJ1-6; D is unclear. From germline, CDR1 is SGHAT and CDR2 FQNNGV. CDR3 length: 13 residues. V was cut by 0 bases and J by 13 bases, with 10 bases left in between. The CDR3 DNA sequence: TGTGCCAGCAGCTTAGATTGGAAGGGTCCCCTCCACTTT. It specifies CASSLDWKGPLHF.

The CDR3 region is CASSPAGYEQYF. DNA of the CDR3: TGTGCCAGCAGCCCCGCTGGTTACGAGCAGTACTTC. The chain employs TRBV6-6 and TRBJ2-7; no definite D call. The V end lost 6 bases, the J end lost 4 bases, and 10 bases lay between the germline ends. The V gene's germline CDR1 is MNHNY and CDR2 SVGAGI (reference sequence). This CDR3 is built from 12 residues.

This clonotype was recorded a few times. The CDR3 DNA reads TGTGCCAGCAGTTCCCCCCGAAATCAGGGGGCAAAAGAGACCCAGTACTTC. Encoded protein: CASSSPRNQGAKETQYF. The chain recombines TRBV12-3 or TRBV12-4 with TRBJ2-5; 8 bases fit TRBD1. CDR3 length: 17 residues. The J segment lost 3 bases and the V segment lost 4 bases, leaving 13 bases of the junction unmatched.

The CDR3 is CASSFFLAEAFF. CDR3 DNA sequence: TGTGCCAGCAGCTTTTTTTTGGCTGAAGCTTTCTTT. This chain joins TRBV5-6 and TRBJ1-1; D uncertain. The length of the CDR3 is 12 residues. Germline loops: CDR1 SGHDT, CDR2 YYEEEE. Trimming stripped 2 bases from V and 6 bases from J, with 8 bases between. Full variable domain (outside the CDR3, taken from reference TRBV5-6 and TRBJ1-1): DAGVTQSPTHLIKTRGQQVTLRCSPKSGHDTVSWYQQALGQGPQFIFQYYEEEERQRGNFPDRFSGHQFPNYSSELNVNALLLGDSALYLCASSFFLAEAFFGQGTRLTVV.

The CDR3 here is CASSLGDSGGYTF. CDR3 sequence (DNA): TGCGCCAGCAGCTTAGGGGATTCGGGCGGCTACACCTTC. This chain uses TRBV5-1 with TRBJ1-2, with D possibly matching TRBD1 (5 bases). V lost 2 bases, J lost 8 bases, and 13 bases lay in between. CDR1 and CDR2 from the germline V gene are SGHRS and YFSETQ. The CDR3 is 13 residues long.

This clonotype was counted only a few times. The chain uses TRBV28 and TRBJ1-5, with 8 bases aligning to TRBD1. Germline CDR1 MDHEN, CDR2 SYDVKM. The CDR3 runs 14 residues. Trimming took 4 bases from V and 4 from J; bases not matched to a gene: 3. CDR3 DNA sequence: TGTGCCAGCAGTTATACAGGGGGTAATCAGCCCCAGCATTTT. Residues: CASSYTGGNQPQHF.

The chain couples TRBV20-1 to TRBJ1-5, with a possible D match to TRBD1 (5 bases). This CDR3 has 13 amino acids. V lost 1 base and J 5 bases, leaving 9 bases between the germline ends. Per germline, CDR1 DFQATT and CDR2 SNEGSKA (reference sequence). CDR3 loop: CSARATGDQPQHF. DNA for the CDR3: TGCAGTGCTAGAGCTACGGGGGATCAGCCCCAGCATTTT.

This clonotype was picked up a small number of times. This chain joins TRBV5-5 and TRBJ1-5; 7 bases are a match to TRBD1. The germline V gene encodes CDR1 SGHKS and CDR2 YYEKEE (reference sequence). Trimming took 1 base from V and 0 from J; bases not matched to a gene: 1. CDR3 length: 15 amino acids. The CDR3 sequence: CASSLTGASNQPQHF. The DNA for the CDR3 is TGTGCCAGCAGCTTGACAGGGGCTAGCAATCAGCCCCAGCATTTT.

The chain combines TRBV12-3 or TRBV12-4 with TRBJ1-2, with D uncertain. V lost 7 bases and J lost 2, with 14 bases in between. The CDR3 runs to 14 residues. The DNA of the CDR3 is TGTGCCAGCACCAACCCTGGAATAAACTATGGCTACACCTTC. Translating gives CASTNPGINYGYTF.

The chain uses TRBV29-1 and TRBJ1-1, with 7 bases identical to TRBD1. The CDR3 spans 12 residues. V was pared by 6 bases and J by 3 bases, with 4 bases of the junction left unmatched. Germline CDR1 SQVTM, CDR2 ANQGSEA. CDR3 loop: CSVQGRYTEAFF. As DNA, the CDR3 is TGCAGCGTACAGGGGCGTTACACTGAAGCTTTCTTT.

V is TRBV29-1 and J is TRBJ2-3; D is unclear. This CDR3 comprises 13 residues. Trimming took 3 bases from V and 0 from J, leaving 7 bases between them. From germline, CDR1 is SQVTM and CDR2 ANQGSEA. CDR3 amino acids: CSVERASTDTQYF. CDR3 nucleotides: TGCAGCGTTGAGCGAGCCAGCACAGATACGCAGTATTTT.

This clonotype turned up a few times. The chain combines TRBV4-3 with TRBJ1-2; TRBD1 might be the D (5 bases). Germline values: CDR1 LGHNA, CDR2 YSLEER. Deletions cut 3 bases from V and 4 bases from J, with 18 bases between. CDR3 length: 16 amino acids. As DNA, the CDR3 is TGCGCCAGCAGCCAGACCCCGGCCGGGGGGAGCTATGGCTACACCTTC. Protein sequence: CASSQTPAGGSYGYTF.

The J gene is TRBJ1-6, the V gene TRBV28, with 9 bases matching TRBD1. The CDR3 is 16 amino acids. Germline CDR1 and CDR2: MDHEN and SYDVKM. Losses at the gene ends were 1 base for V and 12 bases for J; bases not matched to a gene: 10. CDR3 DNA: TGTGCCAGCAGTTTATCTACCGGGACAGGGCTTCTACCCCTCCACTTT. Translating it yields CASSLSTGTGLLPLHF.

This clonotype was detected only a few times. The gene calls are TRBV10-2 and TRBJ2-1; tentative D call: TRBD2 (5 bases). The CDR3 extends over 15 amino acids. V gave up 7 bases and J gave up 7 bases, with 20 bases separating them. Per germline, CDR1 WSHSY and CDR2 SAAADI. The CDR3 spells CASKTVGMRENEQFF. The DNA for the CDR3 is TGCGCCAGCAAAACGGTCGGGATGAGGGAGAATGAGCAGTTCTTC.

This sequence joins TRBV9 and TRBJ2-7, with a possible D match to TRBD2 (5 bases). This CDR3 region has 13 residues. Germline V gives CDR1 SGDLS, CDR2 YYNGEE. Trimming cost V 4 bases and J 7 bases, with 15 bases left between them. DNA for the CDR3: TGTGCCAGCAGCCCTCGGACTCTTGGTGAGCAGTACTTC. This codes for CASSPRTLGEQYF.

This clonotype was detected a few times. V usage is TRBV10-3 and J usage is TRBJ1-1; no clear D. The CDR3 length is 12 residues. Germline CDR1 ENHRY, CDR2 SYGVKD. V was trimmed by 4 bases and J by 5 bases, leaving 8 bases between them. The CDR3 DNA reads as TGTGCCATCAGTGGGGGAAGAACTGAAGCTTTCTTT. It codes for CAISGGRTEAFF.